A selection of T cell receptor beta chains follows, all from one sample in a study of OX40 agonist ivuxolimab in advanced cancers. Measured with immunoSEQ multiplex PCR; TCRdb has only the in-frame clones, and not every one. The repertoire holds 80,000 to 100,000 clones, with roughly 88% as singletons. The sample was CD4+ or CD8+ T cells sorted from blood, taken in a trial of the OX40 agonist ivuxolimab. The receptor source for this set is an adult with an advanced solid tumor such as melanoma, head and neck, liver or kidney cancer. Both conserved end residues are trimmed from each CDR3. The order of the fields is clone size, V gene, J gene, CDR3 protein. Clone size, where shown, is once, few, many, or a class for clones that have expanded.

clone_size: NA; v_call: TRBV6-6; j_call: TRBJ1-4; cdr3_aa: ASRTRQGANEKLF
clone_size: once; v_call: TRBV30; j_call: TRBJ1-6; cdr3_aa: AWTLGDSPLH
clone_size: NA; v_call: TRBV5-6; j_call: TRBJ2-5; cdr3_aa: ASSSTLKRASQETQY
clone_size: NA; v_call: TRBV18; j_call: TRBJ1-5; cdr3_aa: ASSPQGQKNQPQH
clone_size: NA; v_call: TRBV5-1; j_call: TRBJ2-7; cdr3_aa: ASRLRTGTGFYEQY
clone_size: NA; v_call: TRBV5-1; j_call: TRBJ2-7; cdr3_aa: ASSEGLATSGQY
clone_size: NA; v_call: TRBV4-2; j_call: TRBJ2-1; cdr3_aa: ASSQEPGRGYEQF
clone_size: NA; v_call: TRBV30; j_call: TRBJ2-5; cdr3_aa: AWSPGGFGETQY
clone_size: NA; v_call: TRBV28; j_call: TRBJ2-5; cdr3_aa: ASKFGTPRETQY
clone_size: NA; v_call: TRBV5-1; j_call: NA; cdr3_aa: ASSPGTLVYEQY
clone_size: once; v_call: TRBV14; j_call: TRBJ2-1; cdr3_aa: ASSQGGGTAYNEQF
clone_size: NA; v_call: TRBV30; j_call: TRBJ2-1; cdr3_aa: AWSPTWGISYNEQF
clone_size: NA; v_call: TRBV2; j_call: TRBJ1-2; cdr3_aa: ASSLDNYGYT
clone_size: NA; v_call: TRBV18; j_call: TRBJ2-5; cdr3_aa: ASSAGRGVETQY
clone_size: NA; v_call: TRBV6-5; j_call: TRBJ2-1; cdr3_aa: ASSLVGGAYNEQF
clone_size: NA; v_call: TRBV19; j_call: TRBJ2-6; cdr3_aa: ASSIRTPSGANVLT
clone_size: NA; v_call: TRBV7-9; j_call: TRBJ2-5; cdr3_aa: ASSSTSGTGKWETQY
clone_size: NA; v_call: TRBV7-8; j_call: TRBJ2-5; cdr3_aa: ASSLVRTRGETQY
clone_size: NA; v_call: TRBV2; j_call: TRBJ2-7; cdr3_aa: ASSAGRRTH
clone_size: NA; v_call: TRBV6-6; j_call: TRBJ1-2; cdr3_aa: ASSSGRSYGYT
clone_size: NA; v_call: TRBV7-3; j_call: TRBJ2-3; cdr3_aa: ASSLGAGVVTDTQY
clone_size: NA; v_call: TRBV11-1; j_call: TRBJ1-1; cdr3_aa: ASSSNRDTEAF
clone_size: NA; v_call: TRBV5-1; j_call: TRBJ2-7; cdr3_aa: ASSYAGLAGGPSRSYEQY
clone_size: NA; v_call: TRBV7-2; j_call: TRBJ2-1; cdr3_aa: ASSLEGTSGYNEQF
clone_size: once; v_call: TRBV4-2; j_call: TRBJ2-1; cdr3_aa: ASSQRGAGGYNEQF
clone_size: NA; v_call: TRBV18; j_call: TRBJ2-2; cdr3_aa: ASSLRNTGELF
clone_size: NA; v_call: TRBV4-2; j_call: TRBJ2-3; cdr3_aa: ASSQDGGTDTQY
clone_size: NA; v_call: TRBV5-1; j_call: TRBJ2-5; cdr3_aa: ASMWAGEGETQY
clone_size: NA; v_call: TRBV27; j_call: TRBJ1-2; cdr3_aa: ASSYSVNYGYT
clone_size: NA; v_call: TRBV5-1; j_call: TRBJ2-2; cdr3_aa: ASSLEAGINTGELF
clone_size: NA; v_call: TRBV11-1; j_call: TRBJ2-2; cdr3_aa: ASSLRTAGELF
clone_size: NA; v_call: TRBV28; j_call: TRBJ2-5; cdr3_aa: ASGRGQETQY
clone_size: once; v_call: TRBV14; j_call: TRBJ2-7; cdr3_aa: ASSQDWASEQY
clone_size: NA; v_call: TRBV7-9; j_call: TRBJ2-7; cdr3_aa: ASSSPGLEQNEQY
clone_size: once; v_call: TRBV5-5; j_call: TRBJ2-3; cdr3_aa: ASSFEGTSTDTQY
clone_size: NA; v_call: TRBV4-1; j_call: TRBJ2-7; cdr3_aa: ASSHGGEREQY
clone_size: NA; v_call: TRBV18; j_call: TRBJ2-5; cdr3_aa: ASSPAAVQETQY
clone_size: NA; v_call: TRBV5-5; j_call: TRBJ2-7; cdr3_aa: ASSLSTGAGYEQY
clone_size: few; v_call: TRBV19; j_call: TRBJ2-7; cdr3_aa: ARSPGTASYEQY
clone_size: NA; v_call: TRBV28; j_call: TRBJ2-2; cdr3_aa: ASSSAGGISTGELF